The entry below describes one T cell receptor beta chain. Its target is unknown. What was sequenced were expressed TCRB transcripts, since all of the isolated RNA had been reverse transcribed. Method: immunoSEQ multiplex PCR; TCRdb's copy keeps in-frame clones and lacks some. The sample yields approximately 730,000 clones, roughly 12% seen once. The data belong to a study of beta chain features in type 1 diabetes. Study-level results: All four CD4+ subsets from Type 1 diabetes patients carried moderately but significantly shorter TCRB CDR3s. Naive, central memory and Treg TCRB repertoires appeared more alike in patients than in healthy donors.

The V gene's germline CDR1 is KGHSH and CDR2 LQKENI. V was trimmed by 4 bases and J by 3 bases, leaving 3 bases between them. CDR3 size: 11 residues. The chain carries TRBV18 and TRBJ1-1; D call uncertain. This TCR was sampled from a man aged 18 to 30 with type 1 diabetes. Sequencing input: naive CD4+ T cells from blood. The CDR3 reads CASSQDTEAFF. The DNA of the CDR3 is TGTGCCAGCTCACAGGACACTGAAGCTTTCTTT.